The rows below give T cell receptor beta chains drawn from one sample of a study of T cells in Graves' hyperthyroidism and ophthalmopathy. TCRdb ran MiXCR on the multiplex PCR reads and lists one entry per CDR3 protein. The sample shows about 360,000 distinct CDR3 sequences, about a sixth of them seen only once. Sample: blood. These receptors all come from a woman aged 18-29 years with Graves' hyperthyroidism that later progressed to Graves' ophthalmopathy. The CDR3 runs from the conserved cysteine through the conserved F or W. The D gene is left open where the match is weak. The size field is filled for only some rows; it gives once, few, many or a size class.

TRBV6-1	17	TRBD1	TRBJ2-2	NA	TGTGCCAGCAGTGCGGGACAGGGGTCCGCCCGGAGCGGGGAGCTGTTTTTT	CASSAGQGSARSGELFF
TRBV27	17	TRBD2	TRBJ2-4	few	TGTGCCAGCAGTTTATCCGGGACTAGCGGGAAAGGGAGCATTCAGTACTTC	CASSLSGTSGKGSIQYF
TRBV7-9	14	TRBD1	TRBJ2-6	NA	TGTGCCGGGGACAGGGAGCCCGGGGCCAACGTCCTGACTTTC	CAGDREPGANVLTF
TRBV9	14	TRBD1	TRBJ1-2	NA	TGTGCCAGCAGCCCGAACAGGGGAACCTATGGCTACACCTTC	CASSPNRGTYGYTF
TRBV24-1	13	NA	TRBJ2-5	NA	TGTGCCACCAGTGGCCAGGGTTCGGAGACCCAGTACTTC	CATSGQGSETQYF
TRBV28	18	TRBD2	TRBJ2-5	many	TGTGCCAGCAGTCAAACTTATGGGACTAGCGGGCTCCAAGAGACCCAGTACTTC	CASSQTYGTSGLQETQYF
TRBV12-3/TRBV12-4	13	NA	TRBJ2-7	many	TGTGCCAGCAGTTTAGCAGGGCGTGGGGAGCAGTACTTC	CASSLAGRGEQYF
TRBV5-1	13	TRBD1	TRBJ2-7	many	TGTGCCAGCAGCGCAGGGGGCTCCTACGAGCAGTACTTC	CASSAGGSYEQYF
TRBV29-1	15	NA	TRBJ1-1	many	TGCAGCGTTCAGGTACAGGGCCGGATGAACACTGAAGCTTTCTTT	CSVQVQGRMNTEAFF
TRBV7-3	13	NA	TRBJ2-1	many	TGTGCCAGCAGCTTAGGCAGGCGATGGGAGCAGTTCTTC	CASSLGRRWEQFF
TRBV7-2	17	TRBD2	TRBJ2-1	many	TGTGCCAGCAGCCCCCGGCCTAGCGGGAGGAAGGACAATGAGCAGTTCTTC	CASSPRPSGRKDNEQFF
TRBV4-3	12	NA	TRBJ2-3	few	TGCGCCAGCGGGACCCCAACAGATACGCAGTATTTT	CASGTPTDTQYF
TRBV14	15	TRBD1	TRBJ2-3	few	TGTGCCAGCAGCCAAGGACAGGGGGTTGGAGATACGCAGTATTTT	CASSQGQGVGDTQYF
TRBV19	13	TRBD1	TRBJ2-7	NA	TGTGCCAGTAGACCGGGACAGACGGGCGAGCAGTACTTC	CASRPGQTGEQYF
TRBV7-9	20	TRBD2	TRBJ2-1	NA	TGTGCCAGCAGCTTAGAGATGGTCTCGACTAGCGGGGAAGGTACTAGGGAGCAGTTCTTC	CASSLEMVSTSGEGTREQFF
TRBV5-6	15	NA	TRBJ1-1	many	TGTGCCAGCAGCTTGGTGCGGGGAGAGAACACTGAAGCTTTCTTT	CASSLVRGENTEAFF
TRBV30	14	NA	TRBJ1-5	NA	TGTGCCTGGAGTGGCGGCCCTAGCAATCATCCCCAGCATTTT	CAWSGGPSNHPQHF
TRBV20-1	15	TRBD2	TRBJ2-3	many	TGCAGTGCACCCACTAGCGGGAGGGCCTCCGATACGCAGTATTTT	CSAPTSGRASDTQYF
TRBV30	12	NA	TRBJ2-5	many	TGTGCCTGGGGGTCAGGGACAGAGACCCAGTACTTC	CAWGSGTETQYF
TRBV15	15	TRBD1	TRBJ2-5	few	TGTGCCACCAGCCGAAGGGGACAGGGAGGGGAGACCCAGTACTTC	CATSRRGQGGETQYF
TRBV7-9	14	TRBD2	TRBJ2-1	many	TGTGCCAGCAGCAAGGGACTAGCGGCCGATGAGCAGTTCTTC	CASSKGLAADEQFF
TRBV6-1	12	NA	TRBJ2-1	many	TGTGCCAGCAGCACCAAGTACAATGAGCAGTTCTTC	CASSTKYNEQFF
TRBV7-9	16	TRBD1	TRBJ2-3	many	TGTGCCAGCAGCATACGGACAGGGGGAACGCCAGATACGCAGTATTTT	CASSIRTGGTPDTQYF
TRBV5-1	14	NA	TRBJ2-1	many	TGCGCCAGCAGCTTGGAACCAAATAACAATGAGCAGTTCTTC	CASSLEPNNNEQFF
TRBV10-3	15	TRBD2	TRBJ2-7	NA	TGTGCCATCACCTCAGGAGCGGGGCCGTCCTACGAGCAGTACTTC	CAITSGAGPSYEQYF
TRBV28	16	TRBD2	TRBJ2-1	many	TGTGCCAGCAGTTTCCCAACGCTAGCGGACTACAATGAGCAGTTCTTC	CASSFPTLADYNEQFF
TRBV2	16	TRBD2	TRBJ2-3	few	TGTGCCAGCAGTGAAGGGCTAGCGGGGAGCACAGATACGCAGTATTTT	CASSEGLAGSTDTQYF
TRBV2	15	NA	TRBJ2-5	many	TGTGCCAGCAGCGCCGACCGACAGAACCAAGAGACCCAGTACTTC	CASSADRQNQETQYF
TRBV5-1	16	NA	TRBJ2-7	few	TGCGCCAGCAGCCTACTCTCCATACCTATGGGATACGAGCAGTACTTC	CASSLLSIPMGYEQYF
TRBV5-1	12	TRBD2	TRBJ2-1	NA	TGCGCCAGCAGGGGAGGGAATAGTGAGCAGTTCTTC	CASRGGNSEQFF
TRBV20-1	17	TRBD2	TRBJ2-1	NA	TGCAGTGCTAGAGGTTCCAAGATAGCGGGAGAAGAAAATGAGCAGTTCTTC	CSARGSKIAGEENEQFF
TRBV6-5	17	TRBD2	TRBJ2-5	NA	TGTGCCAGCAGTTACCCGCGGACTAGCGGGAGGATAGAGACCCAGTACTTC	CASSYPRTSGRIETQYF
TRBV24-1	15	TRBD1	TRBJ1-5	NA	TGTGCCACCAGTGATGGGGGACAGGGAGATCAGCCCCAGCATTTT	CATSDGGQGDQPQHF
TRBV20-1	13	NA	TRBJ2-5	many	TGCAGTGCTTTCAGCCTAGAGATGGAGACCCAGTACTTC	CSAFSLEMETQYF
TRBV20-1	12	NA	TRBJ2-1	many	TGCAGTGCTAGACCGAGCGGGAATGAGCAGTTCTTC	CSARPSGNEQFF
TRBV14	14	NA	TRBJ2-5	NA	TGTGCCAGCAGCCCCCGGCAGACCCAAGAGACCCAGTACTTC	CASSPRQTQETQYF
TRBV6-2/TRBV6-3	14	TRBD2	TRBJ2-1	NA	TGTGCCGGAAGGACTAGCGGGACCACCAATGAGCAGTTCTTC	CAGRTSGTTNEQFF
TRBV28	15	TRBD2	TRBJ2-1	many	TGTGCCAGCAGTTCGGGGGACGTGAGCGGGAGTGAGCAGTTCTTC	CASSSGDVSGSEQFF
TRBV12-3/TRBV12-4	15	NA	TRBJ2-3	many	TGTGCCAGCAGTTTAGGGGGCTTCAGCACAGATACGCAGTATTTT	CASSLGGFSTDTQYF
TRBV7-3	16	NA	TRBJ2-2	many	TGTGCCAGCAGCTTAACTCGGGGTCTGAACACCGGGGAGCTGTTTTTT	CASSLTRGLNTGELFF
TRBV20-1	15	NA	TRBJ1-5	many	TGCAGTGCTAGAGACAGGGTTTATAGCAATCAGCCCCAGCATTTT	CSARDRVYSNQPQHF
TRBV20-1	15	NA	TRBJ1-1	NA	TGCAGTGCCACCGGGGGGGCACTCAAGGGCATTGAAGCTTTCTTT	CSATGGALKGIEAFF
TRBV28	15	NA	TRBJ2-1	many	TGTGCCAGCAATGGATGGGGAAAATCGTACAATGAGCAGTTCTTC	CASNGWGKSYNEQFF
TRBV20-1	12	NA	TRBJ2-7	many	TGCAGTGCTAGAGCTGCTTCCTACGAGCAGTACTTC	CSARAASYEQYF
TRBV9	13	NA	TRBJ2-7	NA	TGTGCCAGCAGCGTCGGATCGGTGGACGAGCAGTACTTC	CASSVGSVDEQYF
TRBV7-7	15	TRBD2	TRBJ2-1	few	TGTGCTAGCAGCCCCCGGACTAGCGCCTACAATGAGCAGTTCTTC	CASSPRTSAYNEQFF
TRBV7-9	18	TRBD2	TRBJ2-1	NA	TGTGCCAGCAGCCCGGGCCCACTAGCGGGGGGGGCCTACAATGAGCAGTTCTTC	CASSPGPLAGGAYNEQFF
TRBV19	17	NA	TRBJ1-5	many	TGTGCCAGTAGTACGGGACGCAATTGGGTTAGCAATCAGCCCCAGCATTTT	CASSTGRNWVSNQPQHF
TRBV20-1	14	TRBD2	TRBJ2-3	many	TGCAGTGCTAGGGTCGGCGGGGGAACAGATACGCAGTATTTT	CSARVGGGTDTQYF
TRBV3-1	15	TRBD2	TRBJ2-5	many	TGTGCCAGCAGCCAGCCCCTAGCGGGAGAAGAGACCCAGTACTTC	CASSQPLAGEETQYF
TRBV2	21	TRBD2	TRBJ2-2	NA	TGTGCCAGCAGTGAAGAGCTAGCGGGGGAGCGAACCGCCACGAACACCGGGGAGCTGTTTTTT	CASSEELAGERTATNTGELFF